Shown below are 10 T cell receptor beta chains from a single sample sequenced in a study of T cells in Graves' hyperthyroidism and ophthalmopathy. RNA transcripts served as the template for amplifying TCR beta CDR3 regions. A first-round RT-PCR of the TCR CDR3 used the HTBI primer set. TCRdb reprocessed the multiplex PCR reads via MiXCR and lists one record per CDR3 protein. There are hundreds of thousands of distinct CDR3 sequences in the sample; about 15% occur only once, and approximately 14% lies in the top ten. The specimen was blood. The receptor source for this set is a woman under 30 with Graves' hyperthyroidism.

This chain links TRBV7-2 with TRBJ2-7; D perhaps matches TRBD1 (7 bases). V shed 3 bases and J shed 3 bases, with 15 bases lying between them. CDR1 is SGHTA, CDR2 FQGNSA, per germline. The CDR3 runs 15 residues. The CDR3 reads CASSFAGGRYYEQYF. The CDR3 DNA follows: TGTGCCAGCAGCTTTGCAGGGGGGCGTTACTACGAGCAGTACTTC.

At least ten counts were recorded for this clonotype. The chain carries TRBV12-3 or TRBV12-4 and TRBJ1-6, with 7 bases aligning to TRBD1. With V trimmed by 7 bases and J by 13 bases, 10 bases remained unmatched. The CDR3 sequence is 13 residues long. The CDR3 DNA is TGTGCCAGCACCTTCGACAGGGCGGCCCCCCTCCACTTT. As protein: CASTFDRAAPLHF.

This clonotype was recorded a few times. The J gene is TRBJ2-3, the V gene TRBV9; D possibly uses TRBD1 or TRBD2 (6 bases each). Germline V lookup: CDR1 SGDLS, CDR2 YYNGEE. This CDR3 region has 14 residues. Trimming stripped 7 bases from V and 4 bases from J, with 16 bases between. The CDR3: CASAFSGGADTQYF. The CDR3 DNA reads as TGTGCCAGCGCATTCTCCGGGGGCGCAGATACGCAGTATTTT.

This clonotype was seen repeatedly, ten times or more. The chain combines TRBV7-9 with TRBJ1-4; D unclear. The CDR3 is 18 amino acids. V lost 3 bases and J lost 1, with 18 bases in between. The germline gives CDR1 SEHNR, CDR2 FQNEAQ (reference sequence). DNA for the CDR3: TGTGCCAGCAGCTTGGGGTCCGTCGGTACGGAAACTAATGAAAAACTGTTTTTT. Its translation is CASSLGSVGTETNEKLFF. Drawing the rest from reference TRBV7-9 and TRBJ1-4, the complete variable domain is DTGVSQNPRHKITKRGQNVTFRCDPISEHNRLYWYRQTLGQGPEFLTYFQNEAQLEKSRLLSDRFSAERPKGSFSTLEIQRTEQGDSAMYLCASSLGSVGTETNEKLFFGSGTQLSVL.

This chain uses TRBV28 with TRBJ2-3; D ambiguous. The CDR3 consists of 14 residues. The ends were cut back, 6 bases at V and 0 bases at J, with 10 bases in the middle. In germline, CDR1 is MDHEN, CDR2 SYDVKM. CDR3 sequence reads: CASRSATSTDTQYF. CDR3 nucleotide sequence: TGTGCCAGCAGGTCCGCCACTAGCACAGATACGCAGTATTTT.

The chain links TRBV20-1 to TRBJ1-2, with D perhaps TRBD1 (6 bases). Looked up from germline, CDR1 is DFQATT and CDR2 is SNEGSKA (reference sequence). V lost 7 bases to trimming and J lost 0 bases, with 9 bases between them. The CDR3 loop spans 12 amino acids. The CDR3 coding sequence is TGCAGTGGACAGGTTTCTAACTATGGCTACACCTTC. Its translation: CSGQVSNYGYTF.

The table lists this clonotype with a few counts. CDR3 coding DNA: TGTGCCAGCAGCCCGGCGGGCTCGGGCCCGTCCTACAATGAGCAGTTCTTC. Amino acids: CASSPAGSGPSYNEQFF. The chain has TRBV4-2 and TRBJ2-1, with TRBD2 as a possible D gene (5 bases). The germline CDR1 and CDR2 sequences are LGHNA and YNFKEQ. The CDR3 contains 17 residues. V was cut by 4 bases and J by 1 base, with 17 bases left in between.

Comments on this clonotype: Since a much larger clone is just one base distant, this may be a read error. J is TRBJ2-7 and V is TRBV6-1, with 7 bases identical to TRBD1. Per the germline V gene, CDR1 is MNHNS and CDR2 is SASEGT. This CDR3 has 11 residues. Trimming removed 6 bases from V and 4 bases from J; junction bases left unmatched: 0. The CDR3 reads CASRDRYEQYF. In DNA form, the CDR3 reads TGTGCCAGCAGGGACAGGTACGAGCAGTACTTC.

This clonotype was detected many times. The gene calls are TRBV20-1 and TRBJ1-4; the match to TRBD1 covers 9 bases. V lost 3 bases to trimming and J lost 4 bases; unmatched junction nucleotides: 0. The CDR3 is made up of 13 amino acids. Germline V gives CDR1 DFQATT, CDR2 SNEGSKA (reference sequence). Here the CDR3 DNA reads TGCAGTGCTAGGACAGGGGGTAATGAAAAACTGTTTTTT. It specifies CSARTGGNEKLFF.

CDR3 DNA sequence: TGTGCCAGCAGCTACAGGGGAGGGGCTAGCGTATACAATGAGCAGTTCTTC. It specifies CASSYRGGASVYNEQFF. The V and J genes are TRBV2 and TRBJ2-1, with D possibly being TRBD1 or TRBD2 (7 bases each). The V and J ends lost 6 bases and 4 bases respectively, with 22 bases between them. The CDR3 is made up of 17 amino acids. Germline V lookup: CDR1 SNHLY, CDR2 FYNNEI.